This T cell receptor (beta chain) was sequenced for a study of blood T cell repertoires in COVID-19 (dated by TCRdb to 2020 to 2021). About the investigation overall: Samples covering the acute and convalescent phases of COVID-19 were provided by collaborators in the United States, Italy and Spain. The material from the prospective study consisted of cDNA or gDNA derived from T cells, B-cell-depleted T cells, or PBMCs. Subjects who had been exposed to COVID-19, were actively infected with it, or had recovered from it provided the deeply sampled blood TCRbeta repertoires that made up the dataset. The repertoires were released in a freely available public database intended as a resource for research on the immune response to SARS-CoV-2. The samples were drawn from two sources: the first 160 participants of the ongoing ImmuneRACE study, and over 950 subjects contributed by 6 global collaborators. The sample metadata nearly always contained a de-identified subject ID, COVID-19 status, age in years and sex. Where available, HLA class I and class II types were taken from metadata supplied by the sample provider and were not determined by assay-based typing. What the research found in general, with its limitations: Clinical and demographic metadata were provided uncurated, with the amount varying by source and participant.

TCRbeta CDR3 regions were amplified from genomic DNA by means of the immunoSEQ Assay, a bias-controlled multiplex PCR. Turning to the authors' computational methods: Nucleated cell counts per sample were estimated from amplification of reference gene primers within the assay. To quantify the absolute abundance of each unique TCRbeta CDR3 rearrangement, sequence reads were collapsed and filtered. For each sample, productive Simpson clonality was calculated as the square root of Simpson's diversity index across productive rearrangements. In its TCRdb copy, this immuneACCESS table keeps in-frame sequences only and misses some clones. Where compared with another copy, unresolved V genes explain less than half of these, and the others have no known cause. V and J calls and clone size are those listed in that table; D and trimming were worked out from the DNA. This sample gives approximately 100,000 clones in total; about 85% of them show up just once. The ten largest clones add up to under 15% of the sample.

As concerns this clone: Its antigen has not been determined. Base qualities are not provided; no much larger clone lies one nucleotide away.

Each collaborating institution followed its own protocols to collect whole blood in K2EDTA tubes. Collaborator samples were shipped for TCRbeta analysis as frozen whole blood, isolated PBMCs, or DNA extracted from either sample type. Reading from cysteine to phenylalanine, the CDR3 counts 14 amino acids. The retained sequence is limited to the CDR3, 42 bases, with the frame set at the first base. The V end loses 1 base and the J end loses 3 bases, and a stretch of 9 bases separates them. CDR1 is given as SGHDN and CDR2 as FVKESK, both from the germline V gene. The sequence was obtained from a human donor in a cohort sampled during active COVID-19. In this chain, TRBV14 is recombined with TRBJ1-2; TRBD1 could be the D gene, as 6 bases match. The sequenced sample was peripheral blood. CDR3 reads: CASSQATGYYGYTF. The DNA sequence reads TGTGCCAGCAGCCAAGCAACAGGGTACTATGGCTACACCTTC.